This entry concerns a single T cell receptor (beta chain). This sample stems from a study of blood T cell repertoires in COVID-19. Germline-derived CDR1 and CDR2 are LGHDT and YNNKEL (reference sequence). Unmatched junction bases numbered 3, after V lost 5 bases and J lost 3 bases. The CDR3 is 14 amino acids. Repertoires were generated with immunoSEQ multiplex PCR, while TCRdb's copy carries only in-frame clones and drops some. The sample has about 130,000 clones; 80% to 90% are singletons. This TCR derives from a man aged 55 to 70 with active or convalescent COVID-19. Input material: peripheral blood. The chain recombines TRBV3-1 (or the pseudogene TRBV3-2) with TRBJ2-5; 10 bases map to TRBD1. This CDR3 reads CASSIGTGEETQYF. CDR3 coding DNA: TGTGCCAGCAGCATCGGGACAGGGGAAGAGACCCAGTACTTC.